This T cell receptor (beta chain) was identified in a study of cytomegalovirus exposure and HLA in healthy donors. Study observations and caveats: Certain sequence variants were highly shared and formed a cluster, and this cluster was likely a sequencing artifact. A later analysis, which compared TCR beta chains of equal frequency, found the HLA-associated ones more clonally expanded.

Remarks on this clone: Antigen specificity is unknown.

Primers: 60 Vbeta forward and 13 Jbeta reverse. Some clones are missing from TCRdb's copy, which holds only in-frame ones; the method was immunoSEQ multiplex PCR. This sample has 150,000 to 180,000 clones, with about 70% found just once. Germline loops: CDR1 SEHNR, CDR2 FQNEAQ (reference sequence). CDR3 length: 15 amino acids. V gave up 8 bases and J gave up 1 base, with 16 bases separating them. The sequencing sample was made of PBMCs. The chain employs TRBV7-9 and TRBJ2-3; no clear D. The clonotype was recovered from a man between 18 and 29 years old in good health and CMV-seronegative. DNA of the CDR3: TGTGCCAGCGGTGGCACCGATTCACGCACAGATACGCAGTATTTT. The encoded protein is CASGGTDSRTDTQYF.